This TCR beta chain was identified during a study of blood T cell repertoires in COVID-19. Study-level information: There were acute and convalescent COVID-19 samples, and they came from the United States, Italy and Spain. In each case, the material was cDNA or gDNA derived from T cells, B-cell-depleted T cells, or PBMCs.

Original processing methods: Reference gene primer amplification gave nucleated cell count estimates. Assay: immunoSEQ multiplex PCR; the TCRdb copy retains only in-frame clones and omits some. The V and J calls and clone size were taken over from that table, and D and trimming were inferred from the DNA. The repertoire includes about 100,000 clones, 80% to 90% of them detected once, and about 15% sits in the top ten. CDR3 length: 16 residues. Losses at the gene ends were 8 bases for V and 5 bases for J; bases not matched to a gene: 15. Germline CDR1 is MDHEN and CDR2 is SYDVKM. The clonotype originates from a man in his fifties or sixties with acute or convalescent COVID-19. Sequencing used peripheral blood. This rearrangement joins TRBV28 to TRBJ2-1, with 7 nucleotides matching TRBD2. The CDR3 region is CASGPRGSGSHNEQFF. The CDR3 nucleotides read TGTGCCAGCGGCCCTCGAGGTAGCGGGTCTCACAATGAGCAGTTCTTC.